Sequencing of this T cell receptor (beta chain) was carried out in a study of blood T cell repertoires in COVID-19. Germline V gives CDR1 KGHSH, CDR2 LQKENI. CDR3 length: 14 residues. Trimming took 6 bases from V and 6 from J; bases not matched to a gene: 8. Per the original data handling: Reference gene primer amplification in the assay estimated nucleated cell counts. Here immunoSEQ multiplex PCR was the method, and the copy in TCRdb shows in-frame clones only, minus some. That table gives V, J and clone size, and the DNA gave D and trimming. The sample has a few hundred thousand clones; 87% are singletons.

This rearrangement joins TRBV18 to TRBJ1-5, with 7 bases fitting TRBD1. The clonotype was recovered from a woman in her forties or fifties who had recovered from COVID-19. The source material was PBMCs or T cells enriched from blood (not recorded which). DNA for the CDR3: TGTGCCAGCTCCACAGGGGAGTTCAGTCAGCCCCAGCATTTT. It is translated as CASSTGEFSQPQHF.